These T cell receptor beta chains were read from a single sample in a study of vaccination effects on CD4 cells after COVID-19. Sequencing used immunoSEQ multiplex PCR; TCRdb keeps in-frame clones, though not all of them. Among about 66,000 clones, about 80% were seen once, and the ten largest hold 0.95%. Their antigens are not known. The sample consisted of CD4+ T cells from PBMCs cultured with HCoV-OC43 spike peptides, taken after COVID-19 vaccination. Receptor source: a human donor who received a COVID-19 vaccine. Each CDR3 is given with its conserved first and last residue. Fields, in order: D gene, clone size, V gene, J gene, CDR3 DNA, CDR3 protein. A D gene is named only where the DNA matches it firmly. Not all rows give a size; the values are once, few, many and, for expanded clones, a class.

D: NA; size: NA; V: TRBV28; J: TRBJ2-2; DNA: TGTGCCAGCAGTCTTCGGGACGGATACACCGGGGAGCTGTTTTTT; CDR3: CASSLRDGYTGELFF
D: NA; size: NA; V: TRBV29-1; J: TRBJ2-1; DNA: TGCAGCGGGGAGCACTCCTACAATGAGCAGTTCTTC; CDR3: CSGEHSYNEQFF
D: NA; size: NA; V: TRBV6-1; J: TRBJ1-6; DNA: TGTGCCAGCAGTGAAGGGGCGGGGTTCGTAGTCTCCTATAATTCACCCCTCCACTTT; CDR3: CASSEGAGFVVSYNSPLHF
D: TRBD1; size: NA; V: TRBV5-1; J: TRBJ1-2; DNA: TGCGCCAGCAGCTTGGGGCAGGGGGCAGGCGGCTACACCTTC; CDR3: CASSLGQGAGGYTF
D: TRBD1; size: NA; V: TRBV5-1; J: TRBJ1-2; DNA: TGCGCCAGCAGCTTGGACCCATCCAGGGGGCCTAACTATGGCTACACCTTC; CDR3: CASSLDPSRGPNYGYTF
D: TRBD1; size: NA; V: TRBV5-1; J: TRBJ1-6; DNA: TGCGCCAGCAGCTCCCCCTCGGGACAGACCTATAATTCACCCCTCCACTTT; CDR3: CASSSPSGQTYNSPLHF
D: NA; size: NA; V: TRBV27; J: TRBJ2-3; DNA: TGTGCCAGCAGTAAGGTGGGGGGGCCTAGCACAGATACGCAGTATTTT; CDR3: CASSKVGGPSTDTQYF
D: NA; size: once; V: TRBV19; J: TRBJ2-2; DNA: TGTGCCAGTAGTATTTCGACATCCACCGGGGAGCTGTTTTTT; CDR3: CASSISTSTGELFF
D: NA; size: NA; V: TRBV28; J: TRBJ1-2; DNA: TGTGCCAGCAGTTCCCTCGGCTATGGCTACACCTTC; CDR3: CASSSLGYGYTF
D: NA; size: NA; V: TRBV6-5; J: TRBJ1-5; DNA: TGTGCCAGCAGTCATAGCAATCAGCCCCAGCATTTT; CDR3: CASSHSNQPQHF
D: NA; size: NA; V: TRBV25-1; J: TRBJ1-2; DNA: TGTGCCAGCTCCCGGGGGGGCCGATATACTAACTATGGCTACACCTTC; CDR3: CASSRGGRYTNYGYTF
D: TRBD1; size: NA; V: TRBV10-2; J: TRBJ1-4; DNA: TGCGCCAGCAGTGAGTCTATCTACAGGGGCTCTAATGAAAAACTGTTTTTT; CDR3: CASSESIYRGSNEKLFF
D: NA; size: NA; V: TRBV15; J: TRBJ1-2; DNA: TGTGCCACCAGAAAGGACGGGTCTGGCTACACCTTC; CDR3: CATRKDGSGYTF
D: NA; size: NA; V: TRBV30; J: TRBJ1-3; DNA: TGTGCCTGGAGAGGCCGGGGGGTGGTCGGAAACACCATATATTTT; CDR3: CAWRGRGVVGNTIYF
D: NA; size: NA; V: TRBV24-1; J: TRBJ1-3; DNA: TGTGCCACCAGTGATTTAACCGGAAACACCATATATTTT; CDR3: CATSDLTGNTIYF
D: NA; size: NA; V: TRBV14; J: TRBJ2-3; DNA: TGTGCCAGCAGTCTCATCAGGGGAACAGATACGCAGTATTTT; CDR3: CASSLIRGTDTQYF
D: NA; size: NA; V: TRBV30; J: TRBJ1-6; DNA: TGTGCCTGGAGTCGGATGGTGGGAGGAGAGAATTCACCCCTCCACTTT; CDR3: CAWSRMVGGENSPLHF
D: NA; size: NA; V: TRBV19; J: TRBJ2-5; DNA: TGTGCCAGTAGTACGACAGCCTCACAAGAGACCCAGTACTTC; CDR3: CASSTTASQETQYF
D: TRBD1; size: few; V: TRBV7-3; J: TRBJ1-1; DNA: TGTGCCAGCAGCCGGACAGGGACGACTGAAGCTTTCTTT; CDR3: CASSRTGTTEAFF
D: NA; size: NA; V: TRBV30; J: TRBJ2-3; DNA: TGTGCCTGGACCTACACAGATACGCAGTATTTT; CDR3: CAWTYTDTQYF
D: TRBD1; size: NA; V: TRBV19; J: TRBJ2-6; DNA: TGTGCCAGTAGTATTTTGCGGGACAGGGGGCTTGGGGCCAACGTCCTGACTTTC; CDR3: CASSILRDRGLGANVLTF
D: NA; size: NA; V: TRBV19; J: TRBJ2-4; DNA: TGTGCCAGTAGTATAGTAGCACGGAAAAACATTCAGTACTTC; CDR3: CASSIVARKNIQYF
D: NA; size: once; V: TRBV5-1; J: TRBJ1-1; DNA: TGCGCCAGCAGCTTGGACCCCGAGAACACTGAAGCTTTCTTT; CDR3: CASSLDPENTEAFF
D: NA; size: NA; V: TRBV14; J: TRBJ1-3; DNA: TGTGCCAGCAGCCAAGGGTTTGCGACTTACGGAAACACCATATATTTT; CDR3: CASSQGFATYGNTIYF
D: NA; size: NA; V: TRBV19; J: TRBJ2-4; DNA: TGTGCCAGTAGTATAGAACCCCCCCGAGGAGCCAAAAACATTCAGTACTTC; CDR3: CASSIEPPRGAKNIQYF
D: NA; size: NA; V: TRBV5-1; J: TRBJ2-5; DNA: TGCGCCAGCAGCTTGGGGTCACTCAGACAAGAGACCCAGTACTTC; CDR3: CASSLGSLRQETQYF
D: NA; size: NA; V: TRBV7-3; J: TRBJ1-6; DNA: TGTGCCAGCAGCCCAGGACGCAATTCACCCCTCCACTTT; CDR3: CASSPGRNSPLHF
D: TRBD1; size: NA; V: TRBV6-5; J: TRBJ1-6; DNA: TGTGCCAGCAGTTACTGGGCGACAGGGTCTAATTCACCCCTCCACTTT; CDR3: CASSYWATGSNSPLHF
D: NA; size: once; V: TRBV3-1/TRBV3-2; J: TRBJ1-2; DNA: TGTGCCAGCAGCCAAGGCCGGTCTTCAAACTATGGCTACACCTTC; CDR3: CASSQGRSSNYGYTF
D: NA; size: NA; V: TRBV20-1; J: TRBJ2-3; DNA: TGCAGTGCTAGTTACCAGGGTGTAGGATCTAGAGATACGCAGTATTTT; CDR3: CSASYQGVGSRDTQYF
D: NA; size: NA; V: TRBV19; J: TRBJ2-5; DNA: TGTGCCAGTAAGGGGGGGATCCAAGAGACCCAGTACTTC; CDR3: CASKGGIQETQYF
D: TRBD1; size: NA; V: TRBV19; J: TRBJ2-5; DNA: TGTGCCAGTAGACCCTCGCCGACAGGGGTAGAGACCCAGTACTTC; CDR3: CASRPSPTGVETQYF
D: TRBD1; size: NA; V: TRBV29-1; J: TRBJ1-2; DNA: TGCAGCGTCGGGACAGTCAGCTATGGCTACACCTTC; CDR3: CSVGTVSYGYTF
D: NA; size: NA; V: TRBV6-5; J: TRBJ1-6; DNA: TGTGCCAGCAGTCGTCAGGGGAATAATTCACCCCTCCACTTT; CDR3: CASSRQGNNSPLHF
D: NA; size: NA; V: TRBV5-6; J: TRBJ2-3; DNA: TGTGCCAGCAGCGGGGCCAGGGTACGGGCAGATACGCAGTATTTT; CDR3: CASSGARVRADTQYF
D: TRBD1; size: NA; V: TRBV4-1; J: TRBJ1-4; DNA: TGCGCCAGCAGCCGAATCCTGGGACAGGGTGGCCCAACTAATGAAAAACTGTTTTTT; CDR3: CASSRILGQGGPTNEKLFF